The 18 T cell receptor beta chains given below trace back to one sample, sequenced in a study of a mutant IDH1 vaccine in newly diagnosed glioma. The antigens of these receptors remain unknown. Data came from immunoSEQ multiplex PCR; TCRdb stores just in-frame clones and leaves some out. This table has about 34,000 clones, more than 75% appearing once. This sample's time point: week 47, end of study. Vaccine doses each comprised 300 ug of mutant IDH1 20-mer peptide, with topical imiquimod. Specimen: PBMCs, collected from a glioma patient whose treatment included an IDH1 peptide vaccine. The origin of the receptors is a woman aged 30 to 39 with glioma.

The J gene is TRBJ1-5, the V gene TRBV6-5; D is unclear. Germline V gives CDR1 MNHEY, CDR2 SVGAGI. The V end lost 6 bases, the J end lost 5 bases, and 11 bases lay between the germline ends. This CDR3 spans 13 amino acids. The CDR3 region is CASSPIWYQPQHF. As DNA, the CDR3 is TGTGCCAGCAGCCCTATATGGTATCAGCCCCAGCATTTT.

The chain is built from TRBV5-1 and TRBJ2-5, with 7 bases aligning to TRBD1. With V trimmed by 4 bases and J by 3 bases, 9 bases remained unmatched. CDR3 length: 15 amino acids. In germline, CDR1 is SGHRS, CDR2 YFSETQ. The CDR3 loop reads CASSRGQLREETQYF. Written as DNA, the CDR3 is TGCGCCAGCAGCCGGGGACAGCTGAGAGAAGAGACCCAGTACTTC.

This clone came up once. This chain uses TRBV5-1 with TRBJ2-1; 11 bases fit TRBD1. With V trimmed by 4 bases and J by 3 bases, 12 bases remained unmatched. The CDR3 spans 18 residues. Germline V gene lookup returns CDR1 SGHRS and CDR2 YFSETQ. This chain's CDR3 is CASSAHSTGTGGYNEQFF. DNA for the CDR3: TGCGCCAGCAGCGCCCACTCTACCGGGACAGGGGGCTACAATGAGCAGTTCTTC.

This chain connects TRBV14 to TRBJ1-2; TRBD1 might be the D (5 bases). CDR1 SGHDN and CDR2 FVKESK come from the germline V gene. The CDR3 extends over 14 amino acids. Trimming pared 1 base from V and 3 bases from J, leaving 9 bases between. CDR3 coding DNA: TGTGCCAGCAGCCAAGCCCAGGGACACTATGGCTACACCTTC. Protein: CASSQAQGHYGYTF. Full variable domain (rest looked up from reference TRBV14 and TRBJ1-2): EAGVTQFPSHSVIEKGQTVTLRCDPISGHDNLYWYRRVMGKEIKFLLHFVKESKQDESGMPNNRFLAERTGGTYSTLKVQPAELEDSGVYFCASSQAQGHYGYTFGSGTRLTVV.

The chain carries TRBV4-2 and TRBJ2-7; 9 bases fit TRBD2. With 4 bases clipped from V and 3 bases from J, the junction kept 7 bases outside the gene matches. Per germline, CDR1 LGHNA and CDR2 YNFKEQ. The CDR3 is 15 amino acids. CDR3 bases: TGTGCCAGCAGCCCCAGGGCGGGGGGGTACTACGAGCAGTACTTC. This encodes CASSPRAGGYYEQYF.

CDR3 amino acids: CATSRELQGAGEQYF. The CDR3, as DNA: TGTGCCACCAGCAGAGAACTACAGGGGGCTGGGGAGCAGTACTTC. The chain uses TRBV15 and TRBJ2-7; 9 bases map to TRBD1. The trim removed 0 bases at V and 7 bases at J, leaving 7 bases unmatched. The germline V gene encodes CDR1 LNHNV and CDR2 YYDKDF (reference sequence). The CDR3 extends over 15 amino acids.

The rearrangement joins TRBV2 to TRBJ2-3; TRBD2 aligns across 7 bases. The CDR3 length is 14 residues. After removal of 5 bases from V and 2 bases from J, the junction contained 4 bases not matched to a gene. Germline V gives CDR1 SNHLY, CDR2 FYNNEI. CDR3 DNA sequence: TGTGCCAGCAGTCCGAGCGGGGTCACAGATACGCAGTATTTT. It is translated as CASSPSGVTDTQYF.

This chain connects TRBV5-1 to TRBJ2-1; 8 nucleotides match TRBD2. The CDR3 loop spans 16 amino acids. CDR1 and CDR2 from the germline V gene are SGHRS and YFSETQ. V shed 7 bases, J shed 2 bases, and the junction held 11 bases outside the gene matches. CDR3 loop: CASALMGGGTYNEQFF. CDR3 DNA: TGCGCCAGCGCCTTGATGGGCGGGGGGACCTACAATGAGCAGTTCTTC.

In this sample, this clone turned up once. CDR3 protein: CASIWGGRSTDTQYF. In nucleotides, the CDR3 is TGTGCCAGCATATGGGGGGGGCGGAGCACAGATACGCAGTATTTT. The rearrangement links TRBV2 to TRBJ2-3, with a possible D match to TRBD2 (7 bases). The V end lost 7 bases, the J end lost 0 bases, and 14 bases lay between the germline ends. Germline CDR1 and CDR2: SNHLY and FYNNEI. The CDR3 contains 15 residues. Supplemented by reference TRBV2 and TRBJ2-3, the full variable domain reads EPEVTQTPSHQVTQMGQEVILRCVPISNHLYFYWYRQILGQKVEFLVSFYNNEISEKSEIFDDQFSVERPDGSNFTLKIRSTKLEDSAMYFCASIWGGRSTDTQYFGPGTRLTVL.

The chain is built from TRBV7-9 and TRBJ2-7; 12 bases map to TRBD1. Trimming cost V 3 bases and J 6 bases; bases outside gene matches: 6. This CDR3 contains 15 residues. The V gene's germline CDR1 is SEHNR and CDR2 FQNEAQ (reference sequence). Written as DNA, the CDR3 is TGTGCCAGCAGCTTCGGGACAGGGGGCCCGACCGAGCAGTACTTC. Translating it yields CASSFGTGGPTEQYF. Based on the CDR3 plus reference TRBV7-9 and TRBJ2-7, the full variable domain is DTGVSQNPRHKITKRGQNVTFRCDPISEHNRLYWYRQTLGQGPEFLTYFQNEAQLEKSRLLSDRFSAERPKGSFSTLEIQRTEQGDSAMYLCASSFGTGGPTEQYFGPGTRLTVT.

The sample holds a few counts of this clone. The chain recombines TRBV5-1 with TRBJ1-1; possible D gene TRBD1, 6 bases. Germline CDR1 and CDR2: SGHRS and YFSETQ. The CDR3 spans 14 residues. Trimming shortened V by 4 bases and J by 0 bases, and 10 bases separated the two germline ends. The chain's CDR3 is CASSQQGVNTEAFF. CDR3 nucleotide sequence: TGCGCCAGCAGCCAACAGGGAGTGAACACTGAAGCTTTCTTT.

V is TRBV7-9 and J is TRBJ1-2, with D possibly TRBD1 on 5 matching bases. The V and J ends lost 1 base and 2 bases respectively, with 11 bases between them. CDR3 length: 15 residues. Germline assignment: CDR1 SEHNR and CDR2 FQNEAQ (reference sequence). CDR3 bases: TGTGCCAGCAGCTTAGAGGAGGGGCGGAACTATGGCTACACCTTC. Encoded protein: CASSLEEGRNYGYTF.

The chain joins TRBV6-1 to TRBJ2-1; 16 bases map to TRBD2. With 7 bases clipped from V and 7 bases from J, the junction kept 4 bases outside the gene matches. This CDR3 has 15 residues. The germline gives CDR1 MNHNS, CDR2 SASEGT. CDR3 protein: CASTPGLAGGNEQFF. As DNA, the CDR3 is TGTGCCAGCACCCCGGGACTAGCGGGGGGGAATGAGCAGTTCTTC.

This sequence joins TRBV11-2 and TRBJ1-5; D uncertain. The CDR3 length is 15 residues. V was trimmed by 5 bases and J by 1 base, leaving 12 bases between them. CDR1 and CDR2 (germline): SGHAT, FQNNGV. Here the CDR3 DNA reads TGTGCCAGCAGCCACAGTAGCGGGAGCAATCAGCCCCAGCATTTT. Translating it yields CASSHSSGSNQPQHF.

The rearrangement links TRBV4-3 to TRBJ2-7; possibly TRBD1 or TRBD2 for D (5 bases each). Trimming stripped 0 bases from V and 3 bases from J, with 15 bases between. The CDR3 consists of 16 residues. In germline, CDR1 is LGHNA, CDR2 YSLEER. Here the CDR3 DNA reads TGCGCCAGCAGCCAAGAAGGGGCCCCACGGGGCTACGAGCAGTACTTC. Its translation is CASSQEGAPRGYEQYF.

This clone is a singleton in its sample. The gene calls are TRBV4-2 and TRBJ2-2, with 7 nucleotides matching TRBD1. The germline V gene encodes CDR1 LGHNA and CDR2 YNFKEQ. With V trimmed by 3 bases and J by 3 bases, 7 bases remained unmatched. The CDR3 contains 16 residues. The CDR3 is CASSQGSGGDTGELFF. CDR3 nucleotide sequence: TGTGCCAGCAGCCAGGGTTCAGGGGGAGACACCGGGGAGCTGTTTTTT.

The CDR3 region has the DNA TGTGCCAGCAGCTTCGGACTAGCGGCCACAGATACGCAGTATTTT. This sequence encodes CASSFGLAATDTQYF. The rearrangement joins TRBV14 to TRBJ2-3, with 10 bases matching TRBD2. CDR3 size: 15 residues. Germline CDR1 reads SGHDN; CDR2 reads FVKESK. The ends lost 5 bases at V and 2 bases at J; junction bases unmatched: 4.

The chain carries TRBV2 and TRBJ2-3, with 8 bases that match TRBD2. This CDR3 comprises 14 residues. The V gene end was trimmed by 4 bases and the J gene end by 4 bases; junction bases not matched to a gene: 4. CDR1 and CDR2 (germline): SNHLY, FYNNEI. This CDR3 reads CASSGLAGADTQYF. CDR3 nucleotides: TGTGCCAGCAGTGGGCTAGCGGGCGCAGATACGCAGTATTTT.